The 20 T cell receptor beta chains presented below share a single source sample, sequenced in a study of blood T cell repertoires in COVID-19. Sequencing was performed with immunoSEQ multiplex PCR; in TCRdb, only in-frame clones are kept and a portion is missing. The table records 90,000 or so clones, around 86% of them present only once. Material for sequencing was peripheral blood. The origin of the receptors is a man in his sixties with COVID-19, enrolled during active disease.

The J gene is TRBJ2-2, the V gene TRBV2, with TRBD1 matching 7 bases. Germline V gene sequence: CDR1 SNHLY, CDR2 FYNNEI. The V segment lost 6 bases and the J segment 1 base; nucleotides outside the gene matches: 8. The CDR3 loop spans 16 amino acids. The CDR3 sequence: CASSSQGTENTGELFF. CDR3 DNA: TGTGCCAGCAGCTCCCAAGGGACAGAGAACACCGGGGAGCTGTTTTTT. Together with reference TRBV2 and TRBJ2-2, the CDR3 gives the full variable domain: EPEVTQTPSHQVTQMGQEVILRCVPISNHLYFYWYRQILGQKVEFLVSFYNNEISEKSEIFDDQFSVERPDGSNFTLKIRSTKLEDSAMYFCASSSQGTENTGELFFGEGSRLTVL.

The chain is built from TRBV30 and TRBJ2-2, with 10 bases fitting TRBD1. CDR1 and CDR2 (germline): GTSNPN, SVGIG (reference sequence). The CDR3 extends over 15 amino acids. V shed 5 bases, J shed 4 bases, and the junction held 7 bases outside the gene matches. The CDR3 nucleotides are TGTGCCTGGGATCCCGGGACAGGGGCCACCGGGGAGCTGTTTTTT. Translating it yields CAWDPGTGATGELFF.

The CDR3 is CSASSSGGNTGELFF. CDR3 DNA: TGCAGTGCTAGTTCCAGCGGGGGCAACACCGGGGAGCTGTTTTTT. The chain recombines TRBV20-1 with TRBJ2-2; TRBD2 matches 8 bases. J lost 2 bases, V lost 3 bases, and 5 bases had no gene match. The V gene's germline CDR1 is DFQATT and CDR2 SNEGSKA (reference sequence). CDR3 length: 15 residues.

The chain is built from TRBV2 and TRBJ1-2; 9 bases fit TRBD1. Trimming at V came to 6 bases and at J to 0 bases, leaving 5 bases not matched to a gene. CDR3 length: 15 amino acids. Germline CDR1 SNHLY, CDR2 FYNNEI. The CDR3 region is CASRGGQGANYGYTF. CDR3 in DNA: TGTGCCAGCAGAGGGGGACAGGGAGCTAACTATGGCTACACCTTC.

V is TRBV7-6 and J is TRBJ2-2; 10 bases are a match to TRBD2. With 6 bases clipped from V and 7 bases from J, the junction kept 11 bases outside the gene matches. In germline, CDR1 is SGHVS, CDR2 FNYEAQ. The CDR3 length is 16 residues. The CDR3 nucleotides read TGTGCCAGCAGACTGGCTGGGGCTAGCGGGAGCGGGGAGCTGTTTTTT. This sequence encodes CASRLAGASGSGELFF.

The J gene is TRBJ2-1, the V gene TRBV7-8; TRBD2 matches at 9 bases. Unmatched junction bases numbered 13, after V lost 3 bases and J lost 10 bases. Germline values: CDR1 SGHVS, CDR2 FQNEAQ. CDR3 size: 16 residues. Here the CDR3 reads CASSFPGGRAGREQFF. DNA of the CDR3: TGTGCCAGCAGCTTCCCCGGCGGGAGGGCCGGAAGGGAGCAGTTCTTC. Full variable domain (remainder filled in from reference TRBV7-8 and TRBJ2-1): GAGVSQSPRYKVAKRGQDVALRCDPISGHVSLFWYQQALGQGPEFLTYFQNEAQLDKSGLPSDRFFAERPEGSVSTLKIQRTQQEDSAVYLCASSFPGGRAGREQFFGPGTRLTVL.

This chain connects TRBV27 to TRBJ2-3; TRBD2 matches at 10 bases. This CDR3 contains 19 residues. The ends lost 6 bases at V and 3 bases at J; junction bases unmatched: 18. Germline V gene lookup returns CDR1 MNHEY and CDR2 SMNVEV (reference sequence). The CDR3 sequence: CASSSFGLAGEDLTDTQYF. The DNA for the CDR3 is TGTGCCAGCAGCTCTTTCGGGCTAGCGGGAGAAGATTTGACAGATACGCAGTATTTT.

The rearrangement joins TRBV5-1 to TRBJ2-7, with TRBD2 matching 10 bases. In germline, CDR1 is SGHRS, CDR2 YFSETQ. The CDR3 sequence is 15 residues long. Trimming removed 3 bases from V and 2 bases from J; junction bases left unmatched: 5. The CDR3 nucleotides are TGCGCCAGCAGCTCTTGGACTAGCGGAACCTACGAGCAGTACTTC. This codes for CASSSWTSGTYEQYF.

The gene calls are TRBV18 and TRBJ1-1; no definite D call. This CDR3 has 16 amino acids. V was shortened by 2 bases and J by 3 bases, with 16 bases between the two germline ends. Germline-derived CDR1 and CDR2 are KGHSH and LQKENI. CDR3 nucleotide sequence: TGTGCCAGCTCACCAATAAGTGAAGACACCCACACTGAAGCTTTCTTT. Translated, it gives CASSPISEDTHTEAFF.

The genes are TRBV4-1 and TRBJ2-5, with 10 bases identical to TRBD1. Trimming removed 5 bases from V and 0 bases from J; junction bases left unmatched: 6. This CDR3 spans 16 amino acids. Germline V CDR1 and CDR2: MGHRA, YSYEKL. The CDR3 is CASSTGDRGYQETQYF. CDR3 bases: TGCGCCAGCAGCACGGGGGACAGGGGATACCAAGAGACCCAGTACTTC.

The chain links TRBV18 to TRBJ1-4; 8 nucleotides match TRBD1. This CDR3 is 15 amino acids long. J gave up 8 bases and V 2 bases, and 7 bases lay outside the gene matches. Germline V gives CDR1 KGHSH, CDR2 LQKENI. CDR3 bases: TGTGCCAGCTCACCAGATAGACAGGGGACCGAAAAACTGTTTTTT. Residues: CASSPDRQGTEKLFF.

The V call is TRBV5-1, the J call TRBJ2-7; 9 nucleotides match TRBD2. Per germline, CDR1 SGHRS and CDR2 YFSETQ. With 1 base clipped from V and 3 bases from J, the junction kept 8 bases outside the gene matches. This CDR3 is built from 16 residues. The CDR3 loop reads CASSLTGLAQLYEQYF. The CDR3, as DNA: TGCGCCAGCAGCTTGACGGGACTAGCCCAACTCTACGAGCAGTACTTC.

This clone was recorded a few times. J is TRBJ1-1 and V is TRBV20-1; no reliable D call. The V and J ends lost 1 base and 7 bases respectively, with 7 bases between them. Germline CDR1 and CDR2: DFQATT and SNEGSKA (reference sequence). This CDR3 has 11 amino acids. This CDR3 is CSARAGFEAFF. In nucleotides, the CDR3 is TGCAGTGCTAGAGCAGGATTTGAAGCTTTCTTT.

The V gene is TRBV24-1, the J gene TRBJ2-2; 7 positions agree with TRBD2. Germline CDR1 is KGHDR and CDR2 is SFDVKD. The CDR3 is 16 residues long. V lost 0 bases to trimming and J lost 6 bases; unmatched junction nucleotides: 6. For the CDR3, the DNA is TGTGCCACCAGTGATTTGGGACTAGGTTGGGCCGGGGAGCTGTTTTTT. Its protein product is CATSDLGLGWAGELFF.

The chain couples TRBV28 to TRBJ1-2, with D perhaps matching TRBD1 (6 bases). The V end lost 6 bases, the J end lost 8 bases, and 19 bases lay between the germline ends. The CDR3 spans 14 residues. The V gene's germline CDR1 is MDHEN and CDR2 SYDVKM. The CDR3 bases are TGTGCCAGCAGACCCGGGGGGGGCACAGGAGGCTACACCTTC. Translation gives CASRPGGGTGGYTF.

This clone has a handful of counts. V is TRBV28 and J is TRBJ1-1; D uncertain. V was cut by 6 bases and J by 1 base, with 6 bases left in between. Per the germline V gene, CDR1 is MDHEN and CDR2 is SYDVKM. The CDR3 is 12 residues long. The CDR3 loop reads CASRSSNTEAFF. The CDR3 bases are TGTGCCAGCAGAAGCTCGAACACTGAAGCTTTCTTT.

This rearrangement joins TRBV5-1 to TRBJ2-3; TRBD2 matches 12 bases. The CDR3 is made up of 17 amino acids. Germline assignment: CDR1 SGHRS and CDR2 YFSETQ. The junction had 6 bases not matched to a gene; V was cut back by 4 bases and J by 0 bases. CDR3 DNA sequence: TGCGCCAGCAGCCCAGGGACTAGCGGGCCCAGCACAGATACGCAGTATTTT. Amino acids: CASSPGTSGPSTDTQYF.

This clone was seen once. The chain uses TRBV10-3 and TRBJ2-1, with TRBD2 identical over 10 bases. The CDR3 totals 14 residues. CDR1 is ENHRY and CDR2 is SYGVKD in the germline V gene. V gave up 6 bases and J gave up 10 bases; unmatched junction bases: 9. In DNA form, the CDR3 reads TGTGCCATCAGGGAGCGGGAGGGCCAGGGGGAGCAGTTCTTC. As protein: CAIREREGQGEQFF.

The gene calls are TRBV19 and TRBJ2-2; 8 positions match TRBD2. Germline CDR1 reads LNHDA; CDR2 reads SQIVND (reference sequence). J lost 6 bases, V lost 5 bases, and 8 bases had no gene match. The CDR3 has 15 residues. The CDR3 protein is CASSRASGSPGELFF. The CDR3 DNA reads TGTGCCAGTAGTCGGGCAAGCGGGAGTCCCGGGGAGCTGTTTTTT.

This chain joins TRBV7-6 and TRBJ2-7, with D maybe TRBD1 (6 bases). Germline CDR1 and CDR2: SGHVS and FNYEAQ. The CDR3 covers 14 residues. V lost 5 bases, J lost 3 bases, and 14 bases lay in between. CDR3 bases: TGTGCCAGCAGCCGGACAGATCGGGGCTACGAGCAGTACTTC. Translation: CASSRTDRGYEQYF.